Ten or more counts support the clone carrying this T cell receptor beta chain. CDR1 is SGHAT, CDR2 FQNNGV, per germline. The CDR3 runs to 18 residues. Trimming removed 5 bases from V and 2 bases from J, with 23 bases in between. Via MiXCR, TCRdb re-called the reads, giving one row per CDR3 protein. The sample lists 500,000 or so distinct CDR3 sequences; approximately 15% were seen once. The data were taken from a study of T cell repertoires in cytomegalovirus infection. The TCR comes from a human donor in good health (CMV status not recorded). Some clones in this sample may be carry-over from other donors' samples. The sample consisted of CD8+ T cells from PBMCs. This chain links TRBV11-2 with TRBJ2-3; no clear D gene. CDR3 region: CASSSWPETPTPTDTQYF. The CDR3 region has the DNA TGTGCCAGCAGCAGCTGGCCCGAGACACCGACCCCCACAGATACGCAGTATTTT.